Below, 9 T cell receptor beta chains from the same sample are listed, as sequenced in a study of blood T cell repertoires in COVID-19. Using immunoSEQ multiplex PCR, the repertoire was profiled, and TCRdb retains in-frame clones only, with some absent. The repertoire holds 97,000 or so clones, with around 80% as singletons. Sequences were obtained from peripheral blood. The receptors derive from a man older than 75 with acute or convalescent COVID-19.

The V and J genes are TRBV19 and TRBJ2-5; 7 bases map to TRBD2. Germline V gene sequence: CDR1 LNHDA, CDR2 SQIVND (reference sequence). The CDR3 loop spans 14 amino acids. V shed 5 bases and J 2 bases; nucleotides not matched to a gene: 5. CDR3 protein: CASSFGRVQETQYF. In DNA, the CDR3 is TGTGCCAGTAGTTTTGGGAGGGTACAAGAGACCCAGTACTTC.

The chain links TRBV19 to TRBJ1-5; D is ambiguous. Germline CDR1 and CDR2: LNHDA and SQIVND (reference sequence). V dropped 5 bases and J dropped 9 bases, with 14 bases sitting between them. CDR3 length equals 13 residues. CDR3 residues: CASSPGRVRPQHF. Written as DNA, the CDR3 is TGTGCCAGTAGTCCGGGGAGGGTTCGGCCCCAGCATTTT.

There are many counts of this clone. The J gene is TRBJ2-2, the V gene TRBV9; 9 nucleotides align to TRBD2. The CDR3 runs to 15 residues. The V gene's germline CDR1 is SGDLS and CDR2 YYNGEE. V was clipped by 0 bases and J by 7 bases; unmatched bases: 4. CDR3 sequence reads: CASSVVAGGRGELFF. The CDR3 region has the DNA TGTGCCAGCAGCGTAGTTGCGGGGGGGCGCGGGGAGCTGTTTTTT.

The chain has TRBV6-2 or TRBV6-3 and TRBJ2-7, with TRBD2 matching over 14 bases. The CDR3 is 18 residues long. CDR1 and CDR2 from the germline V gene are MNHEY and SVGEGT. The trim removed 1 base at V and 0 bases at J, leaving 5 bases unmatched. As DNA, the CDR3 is TGTGCCAGCAGTTACTTCGGGACTAGCGGGAGTTACTCCTACGAGCAGTACTTC. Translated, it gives CASSYFGTSGSYSYEQYF.

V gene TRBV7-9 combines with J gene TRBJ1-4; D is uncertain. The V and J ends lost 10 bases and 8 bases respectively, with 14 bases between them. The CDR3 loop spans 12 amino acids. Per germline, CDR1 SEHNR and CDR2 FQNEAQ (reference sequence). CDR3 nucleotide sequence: TGTGCCATTCCCGAGGGAGGCGAAAAACTGTTTTTT. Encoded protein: CAIPEGGEKLFF. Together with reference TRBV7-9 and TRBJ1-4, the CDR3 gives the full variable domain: DTGVSQNPRHKITKRGQNVTFRCDPISEHNRLYWYRQTLGQGPEFLTYFQNEAQLEKSRLLSDRFSAERPKGSFSTLEIQRTEQGDSAMYLCAIPEGGEKLFFGSGTQLSVL.

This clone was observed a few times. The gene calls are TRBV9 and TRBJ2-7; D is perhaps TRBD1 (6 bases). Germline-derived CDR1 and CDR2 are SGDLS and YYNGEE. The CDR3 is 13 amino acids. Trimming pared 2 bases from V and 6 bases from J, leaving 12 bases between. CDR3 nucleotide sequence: TGTGCCAGCAGCGTCACAGGGACCGGCGAGCAGTACTTC. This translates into CASSVTGTGEQYF. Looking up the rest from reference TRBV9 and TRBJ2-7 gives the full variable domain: DSGVTQTPKHLITATGQRVTLRCSPRSGDLSVYWYQQSLDQGLQFLIQYYNGEERAKGNILERFSAQQFPDLHSELNLSSLELGDSALYFCASSVTGTGEQYFGPGTRLTVT.

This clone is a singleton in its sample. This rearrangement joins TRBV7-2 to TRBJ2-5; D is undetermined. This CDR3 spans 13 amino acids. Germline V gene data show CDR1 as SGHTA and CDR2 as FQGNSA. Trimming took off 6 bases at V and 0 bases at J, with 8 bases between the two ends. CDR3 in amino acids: CASRQTDQETQYF. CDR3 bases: TGTGCCAGCAGACAAACCGACCAAGAGACCCAGTACTTC.

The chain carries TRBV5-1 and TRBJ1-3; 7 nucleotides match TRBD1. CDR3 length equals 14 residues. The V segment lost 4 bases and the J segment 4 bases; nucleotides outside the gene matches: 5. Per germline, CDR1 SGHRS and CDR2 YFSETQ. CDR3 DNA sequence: TGCGCCAGCAGCGCCGGGACAGAAGGAAACACCATATATTTT. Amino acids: CASSAGTEGNTIYF.

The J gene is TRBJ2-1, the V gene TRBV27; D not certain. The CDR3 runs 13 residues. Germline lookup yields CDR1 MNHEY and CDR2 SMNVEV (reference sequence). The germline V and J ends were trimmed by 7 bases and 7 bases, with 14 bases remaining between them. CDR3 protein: CASIDFSRNEQFF. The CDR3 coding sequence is TGTGCCAGCATCGACTTCTCTCGGAATGAGCAGTTCTTC.